Below are 30 T cell receptor beta chains sequenced from a single sample in a study of identical twins. TCRdb reprocessed the 5' RACE reads via MiXCR and lists one record per CDR3 protein. This repertoire shows 510,000 or so distinct CDR3 sequences, around 15% found once; its top ten account for roughly 0.46%. Separately, the same data were catalogued under a study of yellow fever vaccine responses in identical twins.

Sequencing used CD4+ T cells sorted from blood. These receptors were obtained from a woman aged 18-29 years in good health.

V usage is TRBV9 and J usage is TRBJ2-1, with 7 nucleotides matching TRBD2. The germline V gene encodes CDR1 SGDLS and CDR2 YYNGEE. Germline trimming cut 0 bases from V and 3 bases from J; bases unmatched to any gene: 6. This CDR3 is built from 16 residues. The CDR3 DNA is TGTGCCAGCAGCGTAGGTGTGGGAGGGCTCTACAATGAGCAGTTCTTC. Its protein product is CASSVGVGGLYNEQFF.

This chain links TRBV5-6 with TRBJ2-2, with 11 bases fitting TRBD2. The CDR3 runs 16 residues. V shed 5 bases, J shed 4 bases, and the junction held 7 bases outside the gene matches. Per the germline V gene, CDR1 is SGHDT and CDR2 is YYEEEE. The CDR3 is CASSPLAGGSTGELFF. CDR3 DNA sequence: TGTGCCAGCAGTCCCCTAGCGGGAGGCTCCACCGGGGAGCTGTTTTTT.

The V call is TRBV7-9, the J call TRBJ2-2; D is uncertain. This CDR3 has 14 amino acids. V was trimmed by 1 base and J by 5 bases, leaving 8 bases between them. Germline lookup yields CDR1 SEHNR and CDR2 FQNEAQ (reference sequence). CDR3 region: CASSLEGWTGELFF. In nucleotides, the CDR3 is TGTGCCAGCAGCTTAGAGGGATGGACCGGGGAGCTGTTTTTT.

There are a few counts of this clonotype. This chain uses TRBV6-5 with TRBJ2-7; TRBD2 aligns across 13 bases. CDR3 length equals 15 residues. Germline loops: CDR1 MNHEY, CDR2 SVGAGI. Germline trimming cut 2 bases from V and 5 bases from J; bases unmatched to any gene: 3. CDR3 coding DNA: TGTGCCAGCAGTTACGGACTAGCGGGAGCCAACGAGCAGTACTTC. Its protein product is CASSYGLAGANEQYF.

This clonotype has at least ten counts. This chain joins TRBV7-8 and TRBJ2-2, with D perhaps given as TRBD1 or TRBD2 (5 bases each). The CDR3 length is 15 residues. Trimming left V 9 bases short and J 2 bases short, with 16 bases between. The germline V gene has CDR1 SGHVS and CDR2 FQNEAQ. CDR3 DNA: TGTGCCAGTCATCCGGGACGGATTAACACCGGGGAGCTGTTTTTT. Encoded protein: CASHPGRINTGELFF.

The CDR3 region is CASSVGGTKNTEAFF. The DNA for the CDR3 is TGTGCCAGCAGCGTAGGCGGGACAAAGAACACTGAAGCTTTCTTT. The J gene is TRBJ1-1, the V gene TRBV9, with D possibly TRBD1 on 6 matching bases. The germline V gene has CDR1 SGDLS and CDR2 YYNGEE. V was trimmed by 0 bases and J by 1 base, leaving 10 bases between them. This CDR3 has 15 amino acids.

This clonotype occurred a few times. In DNA form, the CDR3 reads TGTGCCAGCAGTTTAGTTTCGGGGACCCAGTACTTC. Translated, it gives CASSLVSGTQYF. The V gene is TRBV12-3 or TRBV12-4, the J gene TRBJ2-5; the D is unclear. The CDR3 has 12 residues. The V end was cut by 1 base, the J end by 7 bases, with 7 bases between.

V and J are TRBV3-1 and TRBJ2-7; no clear D. This CDR3 region has 12 residues. Germline V gene lookup returns CDR1 LGHDT and CDR2 YNNKEL (reference sequence). Trimming removed 1 base from V and 9 bases from J, with 10 bases in between. For the CDR3, the DNA is TGTGCCAGCAGCCAAGGTCCCCGCGGGCAGTACTTC. Translating gives CASSQGPRGQYF.

The table lists this clonotype with a few counts. The chain links TRBV12-3 or TRBV12-4 to TRBJ2-2, with a possible D match to TRBD2 (5 bases). Trimming shortened V by 4 bases and J by 4 bases, and 10 bases separated the two germline ends. The CDR3 runs to 14 residues. The CDR3 DNA reads TGTGCCAGCAGTTCCGGACTTTCCACCGGGGAGCTGTTTTTT. Translating gives CASSSGLSTGELFF.

The chain employs TRBV6-1 and TRBJ2-1, with unresolved D. The CDR3 sequence is 15 residues long. Germline V lookup: CDR1 MNHNS, CDR2 SASEGT. V lost 7 bases and J lost 3, with 16 bases in between. The CDR3 loop reads CASKVEEGGYNEQFF. The CDR3 nucleotides read TGTGCCAGCAAGGTTGAGGAAGGTGGCTACAATGAGCAGTTCTTC.

In its sample, this clonotype was seen a few times. The chain couples TRBV7-6 to TRBJ2-1; D might be TRBD1 (5 bases). The CDR3 loop spans 15 amino acids. Per germline, CDR1 SGHVS and CDR2 FNYEAQ. Trimming removed 5 bases from V and 3 bases from J, with 14 bases in between. The CDR3 DNA reads as TGTGCCAGCAGCACAAGCGTAGGGGACTACAATGAGCAGTTCTTC. Amino acid sequence: CASSTSVGDYNEQFF. Using reference TRBV7-6 and TRBJ2-1 for the parts outside the CDR3, the full variable domain is GAGVSQSPRYKVTKRGQDVALRCDPISGHVSLYWYRQALGQGPEFLTYFNYEAQQDKSGLPNDRFSAERPEGSISTLTIQRTEQRDSAMYRCASSTSVGDYNEQFFGPGTRLTVL.

The rearrangement links TRBV6-1 to TRBJ2-1, with 13 bases aligning to TRBD2. V lost 6 bases and J lost 4; bases outside the gene matches: 6. This CDR3 region has 16 residues. Germline V gives CDR1 MNHNS, CDR2 SASEGT. The CDR3 DNA sequence: TGTGCCAGCAGCTTTCGGACTAGCGGGGGATACAATGAGCAGTTCTTC. Its protein product is CASSFRTSGGYNEQFF.

V and J are TRBV12-3 or TRBV12-4 and TRBJ1-4; no clear D. The V end lost 8 bases, the J end lost 5 bases, and 12 bases lay between the germline ends. CDR3 size: 13 residues. CDR3 coding DNA: TGTGCCAGCTCTCTCCTTGAGAATGAAAAACTGTTTTTT. It codes for CASSLLENEKLFF.

This clonotype was picked up a small number of times. CDR3 DNA: TGCGCCAGCAGCTTGGCGTTCTCCTACAATGAGCAGTTCTTC. This encodes CASSLAFSYNEQFF. J is TRBJ2-1 and V is TRBV5-1; no clear D. The V gene lost 0 bases and the J gene lost 0 bases, with 4 bases spanning the gap. CDR1 is SGHRS, CDR2 YFSETQ, per germline. The CDR3 loop spans 14 amino acids.

This clonotype was found a few times. J is TRBJ2-1 and V is TRBV5-1; TRBD2 might be the D (6 bases). Trimming pared 4 bases from V and 8 bases from J, leaving 19 bases between. Looked up from germline, CDR1 is SGHRS and CDR2 is YFSETQ. The CDR3 is 15 amino acids. The CDR3 DNA reads as TGCGCCAGCAGCCCCCTGGGCGGGGCCCTCTATGAGCAGTTCTTC. This codes for CASSPLGGALYEQFF.

This clonotype has a handful of counts. One end of the junction varies from germline; a read error may be responsible. The DNA for the CDR3 is TGCTGTGCTAGAGCTCCCCAGGCGGTAGGGAGACAAGAGACCCAGTACTTC. Translated, it gives CCARAPQAVGRQETQYF. The V and J genes are TRBV20-1 and TRBJ2-5, with a weak D call TRBD2 (5 bases). This CDR3 region has 17 residues. The germline gives CDR1 DFQATT, CDR2 SNEGSKA (reference sequence).

The rearrangement joins TRBV5-1 to TRBJ2-2; D is undetermined. This CDR3 has 16 residues. V gave up 0 bases and J gave up 7 bases, with 16 bases separating them. CDR1 SGHRS and CDR2 YFSETQ come from the germline V gene. Here the CDR3 DNA reads TGCGCCAGCAGCTTGGATGGCCCCCCGCGGAGCGGGGAGCTGTTTTTT. The encoded protein is CASSLDGPPRSGELFF.

The chain uses TRBV29-1 and TRBJ2-7; D remains ambiguous. Germline lookup yields CDR1 SQVTM and CDR2 ANQGSEA. The CDR3 is 15 residues long. Between the trimmed V and J ends, which lost 4 bases and 0 bases, there was a span of 16 bases. As DNA, the CDR3 is TGCAGCGTTGTGTTTAACGCCCTTAGCTCCTACGAGCAGTACTTC. This encodes CSVVFNALSSYEQYF.

This rearrangement joins TRBV12-3 or TRBV12-4 to TRBJ2-1; 12 bases are shared with TRBD1. This CDR3 is built from 15 residues. Unmatched junction bases numbered 4, after V lost 3 bases and J lost 7 bases. CDR3 sequence reads: CASSFGTGGGNEQFF. The DNA of the CDR3 is TGTGCCAGCAGTTTCGGGACAGGGGGCGGGAATGAGCAGTTCTTC.

The rearrangement joins TRBV2 to TRBJ2-1; perhaps TRBD1 as D (7 bases). The CDR3 is 15 residues long. V was shortened by 6 bases and J by 9 bases, with 21 bases between the two germline ends. Per germline, CDR1 SNHLY and CDR2 FYNNEI. The chain's CDR3 is CASRGAGGLLGEQFF. The CDR3, as DNA: TGTGCCAGCAGAGGGGCAGGGGGGCTTTTAGGTGAGCAGTTCTTC. Full variable domain (remainder filled in from reference TRBV2 and TRBJ2-1): EPEVTQTPSHQVTQMGQEVILRCVPISNHLYFYWYRQILGQKVEFLVSFYNNEISEKSEIFDDQFSVERPDGSNFTLKIRSTKLEDSAMYFCASRGAGGLLGEQFFGPGTRLTVL.

V and J are TRBV6-1 and TRBJ2-2, with D possibly TRBD2 on 5 matching bases. CDR3 length: 15 amino acids. Germline CDR1 and CDR2: MNHNS and SASEGT. V was cut by 8 bases and J by 3 bases, with 16 bases left in between. Here the CDR3 reads CASVRRSPDTGELFF. The CDR3 region has the DNA TGTGCCAGCGTCAGGAGGAGTCCAGACACCGGGGAGCTGTTTTTT.

This clonotype was found many times. The gene calls are TRBV20-1 and TRBJ2-2; 8 bases match TRBD1. J lost 4 bases, V lost 0 bases, and 10 bases had no gene match. The CDR3 has 17 residues. CDR1 and CDR2 from the germline V gene are DFQATT and SNEGSKA (reference sequence). The CDR3 region is CSARDVIGQGFTGELFF. DNA of the CDR3: TGCAGTGCTAGAGATGTTATCGGACAGGGATTCACCGGGGAGCTGTTTTTT.

This clonotype was seen only a few times. The genes are TRBV15 and TRBJ1-2, with D possibly being TRBD1 (6 bases). With 6 bases removed from V and 6 bases from J, the gap between germline ends came to 14 bases. This CDR3 is 13 amino acids long. The germline V gene encodes CDR1 LNHNV and CDR2 YYDKDF (reference sequence). In DNA form, the CDR3 reads TGTGCCACCAGAATGAGGGGGTTAGATGGCTACACCTTC. It yields the protein CATRMRGLDGYTF.

The J gene is TRBJ2-5, the V gene TRBV5-1; possible D gene TRBD1, 5 bases. The V end lost 0 bases, the J end lost 7 bases, and 16 bases lay between the germline ends. The CDR3 is 15 residues long. CDR1 and CDR2 (germline): SGHRS, YFSETQ. CDR3 residues: CASSLAGQGERTQYF. Written as DNA, the CDR3 is TGCGCCAGCAGCTTGGCCGGCCAGGGTGAACGGACCCAGTACTTC.

Remarks on this clonotype: An end of the junction differs from the germline gene, which may be a read error. The chain couples TRBV20-1 to TRBJ2-5; unclear D gene. The CDR3 consists of 16 residues. Germline V lookup: CDR1 DFQATT, CDR2 SNEGSKA (reference sequence). CDR3 nucleotide sequence: TGCTGTGCTAGAGATTTTATAGCCTCCACGGGAGAGACCCAGTACTTC. Encoded protein: CCARDFIASTGETQYF.

The J gene is TRBJ2-1, the V gene TRBV29-1, with 7 bases matching TRBD2. The CDR3 totals 14 residues. V lost 6 bases to trimming and J lost 4 bases; unmatched junction nucleotides: 9. In germline, CDR1 is SQVTM, CDR2 ANQGSEA. The CDR3 sequence: CSVVGRGVYNEQFF. The CDR3 coding sequence is TGCAGCGTAGTGGGTCGGGGGGTATACAATGAGCAGTTCTTC.

V and J are TRBV28 and TRBJ1-1; D unclear. The CDR3 length is 17 residues. V lost 5 bases and J lost 1, with 20 bases in between. Germline V lookup: CDR1 MDHEN, CDR2 SYDVKM. The CDR3 is CASSRTVGGWANTEAFF. The CDR3 nucleotides read TGTGCCAGCAGTCGCACGGTAGGAGGGTGGGCGAACACTGAAGCTTTCTTT.

The chain is built from TRBV20-1 and TRBJ2-1; 14 bases agree with TRBD2. The CDR3 runs 18 residues. The V segment lost 1 base and the J segment 0 bases; nucleotides outside the gene matches: 5. The V gene's germline CDR1 is DFQATT and CDR2 SNEGSKA (reference sequence). In nucleotides, the CDR3 is TGCAGTGCTAGAGGGGGACTAGCGGGAGTCAACTCCTACAATGAGCAGTTCTTC. Its translation: CSARGGLAGVNSYNEQFF.

The V and J genes are TRBV5-1 and TRBJ2-1, with 7 bases that match TRBD1. CDR1 is SGHRS, CDR2 YFSETQ, per germline. V lost 1 base, J lost 7 bases, and 11 bases stayed unmatched. The CDR3 covers 16 residues. The CDR3 region is CASSLTGASILNEQFF. The CDR3 DNA follows: TGCGCCAGCAGCTTGACAGGGGCTAGTATTTTGAATGAGCAGTTCTTC.

This clonotype appeared many times. The chain joins TRBV5-1 to TRBJ2-1, with 7 bases that match TRBD1. CDR1 and CDR2 (germline): SGHRS, YFSETQ. V gave up 4 bases and J gave up 0 bases; unmatched junction bases: 4. The CDR3 loop spans 15 amino acids. The CDR3 nucleotides read TGCGCCAGCAGCATTGGACAGGCCTCCTACAATGAGCAGTTCTTC. Translating it yields CASSIGQASYNEQFF. The full variable domain, in which reference TRBV5-1 and TRBJ2-1 provide the parts outside the CDR3, is KAGVTQTPRYLIKTRGQQVTLSCSPISGHRSVSWYQQTPGQGLQFLFEYFSETQRNKGNFPGRFSGRQFSNSRSEMNVSTLELGDSALYLCASSIGQASYNEQFFGPGTRLTVL.